This TCR beta chain was retrieved from a study of PD-1 blockade in classical Hodgkin lymphoma. The study, taken as a whole, reports: The baseline diversity of complete responders showed similarity to that of newly diagnosed patients.

All the patients suffered relapse after autologous stem cell transplantation, and brentuximab vedotin exposure differed. About this clone itself: No antigen is known for it.

Germline V gene lookup returns CDR1 MNHEY and CDR2 SVGAGI. V lost 2 bases, J lost 7 bases, and 8 bases lay in between. The CDR3 has 12 residues. Sequenced by immunoSEQ multiplex PCR; TCRdb stores in-frame clones only, minus some. The repertoire holds some 13,000 clones, with 84% as singletons. This specimen was peripheral blood mononuclear cells (PBMCs), taken at baseline. The receptor's source is a human donor with classical Hodgkin lymphoma. The gene calls are TRBV6-5 and TRBJ1-1; the D gene is possibly TRBD1 (5 bases). CDR3 nucleotides: TGTGCCAGCAGTTACCAGGGAAATGAAGCTTTCTTT. Translation gives CASSYQGNEAFF.